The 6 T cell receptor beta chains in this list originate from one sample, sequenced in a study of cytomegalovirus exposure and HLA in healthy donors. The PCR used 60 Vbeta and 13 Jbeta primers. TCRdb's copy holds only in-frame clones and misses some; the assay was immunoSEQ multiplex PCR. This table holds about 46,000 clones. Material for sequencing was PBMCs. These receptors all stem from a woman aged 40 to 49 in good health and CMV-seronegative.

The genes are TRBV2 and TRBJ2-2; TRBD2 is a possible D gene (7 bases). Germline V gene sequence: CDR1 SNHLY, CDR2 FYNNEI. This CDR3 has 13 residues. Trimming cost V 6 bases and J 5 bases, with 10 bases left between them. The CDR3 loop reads CASRRGQTGELFF. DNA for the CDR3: TGTGCCAGCAGGCGGGGGCAAACCGGGGAGCTGTTTTTT.

The CDR3 nucleotides are TGCGCCAGCAGCCCGTACTTCGGGGGGACAGATACGCAGTATTTT. Its protein product is CASSPYFGGTDTQYF. The V call is TRBV5-1, the J call TRBJ2-3; TRBD2 matches 7 bases. Germline loops: CDR1 SGHRS, CDR2 YFSETQ. V was pared by 4 bases and J by 3 bases, with 8 bases of the junction left unmatched. There are 15 residues in the CDR3.

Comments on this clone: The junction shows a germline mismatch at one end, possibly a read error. The CDR3 DNA is TGTGCCAGCAGCGTAGCAGTAGGGCAGGGGTCCAATCAGCCCCAGCATTTT. This sequence encodes CASSVAVGQGSNQPQHF. The V call is TRBV7-2, the J call TRBJ1-5; a possible D gene is TRBD1 (6 bases). The CDR3 extends over 17 amino acids. Germline V gene sequence: CDR1 SGHTA, CDR2 FQGNSA.

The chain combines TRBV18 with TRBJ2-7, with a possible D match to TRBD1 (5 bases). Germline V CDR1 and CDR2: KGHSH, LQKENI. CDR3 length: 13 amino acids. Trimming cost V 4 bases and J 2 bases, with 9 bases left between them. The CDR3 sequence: CASSLDTAYEQYF. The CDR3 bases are TGTGCCAGCTCACTGGACACCGCCTACGAGCAGTACTTC.

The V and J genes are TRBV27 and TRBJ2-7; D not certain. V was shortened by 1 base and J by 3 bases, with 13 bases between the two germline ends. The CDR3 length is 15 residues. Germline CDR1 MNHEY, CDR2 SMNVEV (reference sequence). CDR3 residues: CASSLYSLNYYEQYF. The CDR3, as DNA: TGTGCCAGCAGTTTATATTCTCTAAACTACTACGAGCAGTACTTC.

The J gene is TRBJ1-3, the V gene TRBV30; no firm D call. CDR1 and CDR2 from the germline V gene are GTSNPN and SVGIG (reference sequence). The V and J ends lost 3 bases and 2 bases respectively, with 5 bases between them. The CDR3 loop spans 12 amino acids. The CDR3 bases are TGTGCCTGGAGGAACACTGGAAACACCATATATTTT. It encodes CAWRNTGNTIYF.